The present TCR beta chain was sequenced within a study of T cells in Graves' hyperthyroidism and ophthalmopathy. This clonotype came up many times. Its specificity is not known. RNA transcripts served as the template for amplifying TCR beta CDR3 regions. Primed by the HTBI set, a first-round RT-PCR was run on the TCR CDR3. MiXCR, run by TCRdb on the multiplex PCR reads, gives a single entry per CDR3 protein. The repertoire has approximately 690,000 distinct CDR3 sequences, about 14% of them found once; the top ten carry approximately 12%. Study results and caveats: Blood also contained most expanded thyroid clonotypes above 0.001. Using 13 V-J features, a model discriminated ophthalmopathy from stable hyperthyroidism.

Germline values: CDR1 PRHDT, CDR2 FYEKMQ (reference sequence). This CDR3 comprises 18 residues. V gave up 5 bases and J gave up 2 bases; unmatched junction bases: 14. Sequencing was carried out using blood. The sequence derives from a woman aged 45 to 65 with Graves' ophthalmopathy. The V call is TRBV13, the J call TRBJ2-7; TRBD2 aligns across 11 bases. The DNA of the CDR3 is TGTGCCAGCAGCGTGCGGACTAGCGGGCACCGGATAGCCTACGAGCAGTACTTC. Translating gives CASSVRTSGHRIAYEQYF.